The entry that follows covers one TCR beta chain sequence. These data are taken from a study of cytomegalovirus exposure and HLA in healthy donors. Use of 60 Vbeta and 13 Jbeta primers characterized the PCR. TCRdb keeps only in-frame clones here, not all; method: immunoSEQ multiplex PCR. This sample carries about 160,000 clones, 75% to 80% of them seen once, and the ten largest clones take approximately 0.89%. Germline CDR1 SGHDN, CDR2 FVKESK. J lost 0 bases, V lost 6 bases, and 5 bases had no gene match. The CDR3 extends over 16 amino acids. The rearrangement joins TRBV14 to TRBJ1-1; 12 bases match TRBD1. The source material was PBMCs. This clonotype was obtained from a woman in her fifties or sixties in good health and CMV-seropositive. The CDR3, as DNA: TGTGCCAGCAGTCAGGGACAGGGGGCGATGAACACTGAAGCTTTCTTT. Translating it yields CASSQGQGAMNTEAFF.